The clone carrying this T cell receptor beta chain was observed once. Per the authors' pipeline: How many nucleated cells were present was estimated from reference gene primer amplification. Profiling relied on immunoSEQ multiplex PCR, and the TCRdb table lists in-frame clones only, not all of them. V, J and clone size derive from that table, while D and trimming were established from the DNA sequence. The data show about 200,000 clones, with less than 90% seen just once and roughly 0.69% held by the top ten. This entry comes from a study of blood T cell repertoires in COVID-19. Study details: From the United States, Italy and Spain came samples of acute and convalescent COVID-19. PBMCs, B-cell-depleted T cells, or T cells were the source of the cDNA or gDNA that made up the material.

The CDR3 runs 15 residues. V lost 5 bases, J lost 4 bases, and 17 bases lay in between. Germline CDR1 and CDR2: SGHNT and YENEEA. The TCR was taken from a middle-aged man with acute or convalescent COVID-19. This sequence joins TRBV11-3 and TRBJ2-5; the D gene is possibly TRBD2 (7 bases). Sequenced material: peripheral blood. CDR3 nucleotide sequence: TGTGCCAGCAGCGCCCGGGCGGGGGCCAGAGAGACCCAGTACTTC. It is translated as CASSARAGARETQYF.